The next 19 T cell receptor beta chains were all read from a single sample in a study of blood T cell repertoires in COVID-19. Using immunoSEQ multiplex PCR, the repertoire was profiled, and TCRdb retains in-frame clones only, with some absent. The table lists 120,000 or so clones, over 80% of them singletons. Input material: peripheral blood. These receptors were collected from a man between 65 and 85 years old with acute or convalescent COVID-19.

CDR3: CASATGTADYGYTF. DNA for the CDR3: TGCGCCAGCGCGACCGGGACAGCCGACTATGGCTACACCTTC. J is TRBJ1-2 and V is TRBV5-1; 7 bases fit TRBD1. This CDR3 contains 14 residues. CDR1 is SGHRS and CDR2 is YFSETQ in the germline V gene. The V segment lost 7 bases and the J segment 3 bases; nucleotides outside the gene matches: 9.

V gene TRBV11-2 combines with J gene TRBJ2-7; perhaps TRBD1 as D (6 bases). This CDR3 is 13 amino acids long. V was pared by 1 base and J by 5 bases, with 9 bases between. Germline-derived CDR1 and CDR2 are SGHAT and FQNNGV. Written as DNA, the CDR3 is TGTGCCAGCAGCTTAGGCAGGGGTGACGAGCAGTACTTC. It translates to CASSLGRGDEQYF.

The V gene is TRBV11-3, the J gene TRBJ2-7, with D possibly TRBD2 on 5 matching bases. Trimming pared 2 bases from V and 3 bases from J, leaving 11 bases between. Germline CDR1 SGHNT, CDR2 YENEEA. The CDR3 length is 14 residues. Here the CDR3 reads CASSLQAGNYEQYF. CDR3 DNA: TGTGCCAGCAGCTTACAGGCCGGGAACTACGAGCAGTACTTC.

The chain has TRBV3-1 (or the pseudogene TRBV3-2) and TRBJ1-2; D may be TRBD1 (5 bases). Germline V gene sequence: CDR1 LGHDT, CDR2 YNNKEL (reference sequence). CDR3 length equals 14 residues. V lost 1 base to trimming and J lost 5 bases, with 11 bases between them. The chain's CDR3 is CASSQGREGYGYTF. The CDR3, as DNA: TGTGCCAGCAGCCAAGGCAGGGAGGGATATGGCTACACCTTC.

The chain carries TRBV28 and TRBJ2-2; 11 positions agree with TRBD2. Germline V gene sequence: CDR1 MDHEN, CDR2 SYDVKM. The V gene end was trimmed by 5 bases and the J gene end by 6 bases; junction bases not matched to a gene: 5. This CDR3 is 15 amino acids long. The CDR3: CASSPPLAGAGELFF. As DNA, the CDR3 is TGTGCCAGCAGTCCCCCACTAGCGGGGGCCGGGGAGCTGTTTTTT.

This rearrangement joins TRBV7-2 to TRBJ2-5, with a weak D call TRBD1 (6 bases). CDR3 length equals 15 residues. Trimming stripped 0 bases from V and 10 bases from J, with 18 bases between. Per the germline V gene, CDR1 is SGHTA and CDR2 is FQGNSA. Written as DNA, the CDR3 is TGTGCCAGCAGCTTAGCGGGACACATAAGAGATGGCCAGTACTTC. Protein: CASSLAGHIRDGQYF.

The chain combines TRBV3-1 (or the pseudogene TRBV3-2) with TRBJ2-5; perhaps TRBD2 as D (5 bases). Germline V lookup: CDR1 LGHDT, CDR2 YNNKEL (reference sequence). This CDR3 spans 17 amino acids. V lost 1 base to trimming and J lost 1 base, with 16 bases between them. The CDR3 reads CASSQVSIGGLQETQYF. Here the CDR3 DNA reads TGTGCCAGCAGCCAAGTATCAATAGGCGGACTCCAAGAGACCCAGTACTTC.

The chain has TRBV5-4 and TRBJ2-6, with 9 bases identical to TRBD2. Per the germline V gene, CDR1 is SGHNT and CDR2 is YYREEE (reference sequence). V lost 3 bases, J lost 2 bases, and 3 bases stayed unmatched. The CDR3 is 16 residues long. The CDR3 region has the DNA TGTGCCAGCAGCTCCTTAGCGGGGGCTGGGGCCAACGTCCTGACTTTC. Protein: CASSSLAGAGANVLTF.

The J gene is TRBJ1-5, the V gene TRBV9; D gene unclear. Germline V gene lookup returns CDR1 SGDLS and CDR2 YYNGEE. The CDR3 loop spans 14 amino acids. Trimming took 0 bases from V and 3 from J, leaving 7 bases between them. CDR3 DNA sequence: TGTGCCAGCAGCGTAGGAGGGAACAATCAGCCCCAGCATTTT. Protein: CASSVGGNNQPQHF.

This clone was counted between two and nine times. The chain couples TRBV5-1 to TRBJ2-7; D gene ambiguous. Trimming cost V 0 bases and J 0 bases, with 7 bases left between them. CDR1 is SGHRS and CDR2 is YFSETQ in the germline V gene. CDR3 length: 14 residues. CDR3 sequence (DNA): TGCGCCAGCAGCTTGGCGGGTTTCTCCTACGAGCAGTACTTC. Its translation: CASSLAGFSYEQYF.

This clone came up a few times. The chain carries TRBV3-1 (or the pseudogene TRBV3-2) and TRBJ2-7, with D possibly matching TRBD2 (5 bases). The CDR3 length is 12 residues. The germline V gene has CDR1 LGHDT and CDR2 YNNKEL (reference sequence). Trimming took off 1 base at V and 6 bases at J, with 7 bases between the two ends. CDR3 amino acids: CASSQVSGEQYF. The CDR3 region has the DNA TGTGCCAGCAGCCAAGTCAGCGGCGAGCAGTACTTC.

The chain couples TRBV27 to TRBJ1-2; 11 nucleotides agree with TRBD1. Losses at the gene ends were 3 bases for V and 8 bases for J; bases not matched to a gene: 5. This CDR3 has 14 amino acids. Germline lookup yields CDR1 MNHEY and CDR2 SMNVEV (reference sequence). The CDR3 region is CASSFGQGADGYTF. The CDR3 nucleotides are TGTGCCAGCAGTTTCGGACAGGGGGCAGACGGCTACACCTTC.

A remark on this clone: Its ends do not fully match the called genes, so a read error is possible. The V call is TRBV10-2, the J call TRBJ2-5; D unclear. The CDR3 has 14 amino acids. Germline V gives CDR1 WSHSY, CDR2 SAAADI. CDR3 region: CASSESAEQEAQYF. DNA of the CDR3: TGCGCCAGCAGTGAGTCGGCGGAGCAAGAGGCCCAGTACTTC.

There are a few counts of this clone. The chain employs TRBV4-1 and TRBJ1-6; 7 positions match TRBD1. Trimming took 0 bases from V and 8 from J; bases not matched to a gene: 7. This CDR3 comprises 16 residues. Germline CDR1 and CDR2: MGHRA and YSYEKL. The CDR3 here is CASSQDWGTGDSPLHF. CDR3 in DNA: TGCGCCAGCAGCCAAGATTGGGGAACAGGGGATTCACCCCTCCACTTT.

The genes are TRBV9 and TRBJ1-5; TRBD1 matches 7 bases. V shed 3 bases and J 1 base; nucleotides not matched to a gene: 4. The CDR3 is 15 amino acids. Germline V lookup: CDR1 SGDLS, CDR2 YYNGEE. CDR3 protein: CASSAGQASNQPQHF. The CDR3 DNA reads TGTGCCAGCAGCGCCGGACAGGCCAGCAATCAGCCCCAGCATTTT.

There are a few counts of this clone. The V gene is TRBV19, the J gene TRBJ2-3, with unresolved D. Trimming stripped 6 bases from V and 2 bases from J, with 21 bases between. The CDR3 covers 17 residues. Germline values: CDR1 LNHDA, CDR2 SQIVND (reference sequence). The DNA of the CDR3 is TGTGCCAGTAGCTCTACTCCGTCACGAGCCTACACAGATACGCAGTATTTT. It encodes CASSSTPSRAYTDTQYF. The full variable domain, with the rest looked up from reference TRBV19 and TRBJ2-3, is DGGITQSPKYLFRKEGQNVTLSCEQNLNHDAMYWYRQDPGQGLRLIYYSQIVNDFQKGDIAEGYSVSREKKESFPLTVTSAQKNPTAFYLCASSSTPSRAYTDTQYFGPGTRLTVL.

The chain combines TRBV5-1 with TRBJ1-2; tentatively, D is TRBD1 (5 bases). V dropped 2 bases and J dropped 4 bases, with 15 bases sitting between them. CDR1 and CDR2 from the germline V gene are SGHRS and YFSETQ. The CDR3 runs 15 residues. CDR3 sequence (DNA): TGCGCCAGCAGCTTTGGGGCAGGCTCGGGCTATGGCTACACCTTC. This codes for CASSFGAGSGYGYTF.

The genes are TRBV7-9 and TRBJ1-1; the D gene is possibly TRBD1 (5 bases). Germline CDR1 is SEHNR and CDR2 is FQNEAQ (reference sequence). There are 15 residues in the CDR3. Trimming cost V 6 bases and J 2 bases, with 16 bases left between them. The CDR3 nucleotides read TGTGCCAGCAGGGGACGGGGGTCGGTAAACACTGAAGCTTTCTTT. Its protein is CASRGRGSVNTEAFF.

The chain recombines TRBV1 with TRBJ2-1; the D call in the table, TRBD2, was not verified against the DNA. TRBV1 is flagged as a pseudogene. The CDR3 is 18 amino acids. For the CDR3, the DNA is TGCACCAGCAGCCAAGAGGGTTCCCAGCGGGGCCCGTACAATGAGCAGTTCTTC. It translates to CTSSQEGSQRGPYNEQFF.